The entry below gives a single T cell receptor beta chain sequence along with its context. This record comes from a study of control samples from healthy donors and cancer patients. The V gene end was trimmed by 5 bases and the J gene end by 2 bases; junction bases not matched to a gene: 6. Germline V CDR1 and CDR2: SGHVS, FNYEAQ. The CDR3 spans 16 residues. This table comes from immunoSEQ multiplex PCR, and its TCRdb copy is limited to in-frame clones, with some not included. The sample includes more than 110,000 clones, roughly 90% seen only once; the top ten take around 11%. The J gene is TRBJ2-2, the V gene TRBV7-6; 9 bases are shared with TRBD2. Sequenced material: blood. The TCR was taken from a man aged 25 to 40 in good health. Here the CDR3 DNA reads TGTGCCAGCAGCGAGACAGCGGGAGGAAACACCGGGGAGCTGTTTTTT. As protein: CASSETAGGNTGELFF.